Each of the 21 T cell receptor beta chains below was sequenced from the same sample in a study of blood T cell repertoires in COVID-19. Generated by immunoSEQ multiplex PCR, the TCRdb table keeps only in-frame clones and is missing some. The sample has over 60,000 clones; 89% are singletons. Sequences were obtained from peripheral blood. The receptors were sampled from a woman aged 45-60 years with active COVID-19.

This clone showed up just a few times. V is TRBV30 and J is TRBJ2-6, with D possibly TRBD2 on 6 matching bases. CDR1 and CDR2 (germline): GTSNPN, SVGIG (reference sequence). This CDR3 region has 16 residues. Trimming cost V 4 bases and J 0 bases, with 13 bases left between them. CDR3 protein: CAWIPGTHSGANVLTF. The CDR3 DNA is TGTGCCTGGATTCCAGGGACTCACTCTGGGGCCAACGTCCTGACTTTC.

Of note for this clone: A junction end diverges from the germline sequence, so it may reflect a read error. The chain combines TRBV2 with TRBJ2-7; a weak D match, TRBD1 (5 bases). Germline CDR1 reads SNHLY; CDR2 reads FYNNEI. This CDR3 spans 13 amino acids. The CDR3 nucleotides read TGTGCCAGCAGTCTTGGGGCCGATCTATCACAGCGCTTC. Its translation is CASSLGADLSQRF.

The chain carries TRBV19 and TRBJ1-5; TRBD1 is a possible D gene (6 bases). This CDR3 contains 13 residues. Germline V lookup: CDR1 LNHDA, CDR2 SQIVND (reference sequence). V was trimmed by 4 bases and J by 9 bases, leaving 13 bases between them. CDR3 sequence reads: CASSTGAMAPQHF. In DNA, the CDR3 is TGTGCCAGTAGTACAGGGGCTATGGCGCCCCAGCATTTT.

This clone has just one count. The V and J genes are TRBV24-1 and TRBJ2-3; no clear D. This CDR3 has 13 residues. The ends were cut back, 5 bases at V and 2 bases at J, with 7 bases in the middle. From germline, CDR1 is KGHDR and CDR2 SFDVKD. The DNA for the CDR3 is TGTGCCACCAGTGGTTATAACACAGATACGCAGTATTTT. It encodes CATSGYNTDTQYF.

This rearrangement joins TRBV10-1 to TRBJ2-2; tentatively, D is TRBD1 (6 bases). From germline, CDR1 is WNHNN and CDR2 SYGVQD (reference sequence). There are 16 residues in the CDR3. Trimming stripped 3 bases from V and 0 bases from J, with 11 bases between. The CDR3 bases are TGCGCCAGCAGTGACTCTGGACAGTCGAACACCGGGGAGCTGTTTTTT. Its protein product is CASSDSGQSNTGELFF.

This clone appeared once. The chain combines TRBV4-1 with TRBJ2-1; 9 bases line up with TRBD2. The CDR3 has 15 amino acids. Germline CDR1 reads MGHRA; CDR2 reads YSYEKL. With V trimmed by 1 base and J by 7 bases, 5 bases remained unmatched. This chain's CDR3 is CASSQVSGSGNEQFF. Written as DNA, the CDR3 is TGCGCCAGCAGCCAAGTTAGCGGGAGTGGGAATGAGCAGTTCTTC.

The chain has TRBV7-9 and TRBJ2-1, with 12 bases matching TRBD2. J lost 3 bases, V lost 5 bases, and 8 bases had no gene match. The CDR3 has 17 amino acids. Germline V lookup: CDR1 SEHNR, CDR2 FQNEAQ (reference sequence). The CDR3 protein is CASSLSGGLAGYNEQFF. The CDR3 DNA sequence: TGTGCCAGCAGCCTCTCCGGGGGACTAGCGGGCTACAATGAGCAGTTCTTC.

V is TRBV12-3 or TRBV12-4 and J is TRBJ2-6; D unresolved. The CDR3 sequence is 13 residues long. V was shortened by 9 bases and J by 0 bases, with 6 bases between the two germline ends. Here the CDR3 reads CASHSSGANVLTF. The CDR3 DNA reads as TGTGCCAGTCATAGCTCTGGGGCCAACGTCCTGACTTTC.

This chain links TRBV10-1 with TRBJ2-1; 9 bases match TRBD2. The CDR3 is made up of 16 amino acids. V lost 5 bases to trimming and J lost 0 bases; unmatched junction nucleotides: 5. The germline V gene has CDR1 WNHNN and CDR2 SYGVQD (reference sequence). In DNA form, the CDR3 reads TGCGCCAGCAGTTCTCTTAGCGGGAGCTCCTACAATGAGCAGTTCTTC. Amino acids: CASSSLSGSSYNEQFF.

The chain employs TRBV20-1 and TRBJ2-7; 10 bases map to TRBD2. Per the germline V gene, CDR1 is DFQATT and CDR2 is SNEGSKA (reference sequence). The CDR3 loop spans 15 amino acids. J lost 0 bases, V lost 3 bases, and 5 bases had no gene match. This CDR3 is CSASPGTSASYEQYF. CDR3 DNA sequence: TGCAGTGCTAGTCCCGGGACTAGCGCCTCCTACGAGCAGTACTTC.

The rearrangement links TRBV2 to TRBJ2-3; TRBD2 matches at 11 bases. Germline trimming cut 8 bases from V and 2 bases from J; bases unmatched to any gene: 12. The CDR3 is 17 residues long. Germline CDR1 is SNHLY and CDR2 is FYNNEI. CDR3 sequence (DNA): TGTGCCAGCGAGGGACTAGCGGTAATTTCTAACACAGATACGCAGTATTTT. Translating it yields CASEGLAVISNTDTQYF.

The DNA of the CDR3 is TGTGCCAGCAGTTTCTCGGGGGTATACGAGCAGTACTTC. Residues: CASSFSGVYEQYF. The rearrangement joins TRBV27 to TRBJ2-7; D perhaps matches TRBD2 (6 bases). V lost 3 bases to trimming and J lost 4 bases, with 10 bases between them. The V gene's germline CDR1 is MNHEY and CDR2 SMNVEV (reference sequence). CDR3 length equals 13 residues.

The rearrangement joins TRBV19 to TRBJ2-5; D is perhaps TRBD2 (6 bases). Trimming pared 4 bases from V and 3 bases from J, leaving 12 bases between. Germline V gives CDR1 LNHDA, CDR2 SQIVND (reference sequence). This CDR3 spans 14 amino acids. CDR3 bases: TGTGCCAGTAGTAGTGGCGGAGGGGAAGAGACCCAGTACTTC. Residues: CASSSGGGEETQYF.

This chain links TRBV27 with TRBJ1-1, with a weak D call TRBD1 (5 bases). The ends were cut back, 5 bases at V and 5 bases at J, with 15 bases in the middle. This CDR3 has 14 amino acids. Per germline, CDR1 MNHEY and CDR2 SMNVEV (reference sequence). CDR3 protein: CASSPSLGGTEAFF. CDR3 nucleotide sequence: TGTGCCAGCAGTCCCTCTTTGGGGGGAACTGAAGCTTTCTTT.

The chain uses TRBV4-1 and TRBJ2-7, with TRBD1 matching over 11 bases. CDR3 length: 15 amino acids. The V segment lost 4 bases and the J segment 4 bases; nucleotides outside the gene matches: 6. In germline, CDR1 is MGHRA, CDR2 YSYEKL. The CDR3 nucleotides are TGCGCCAGCAGCCGGGGGACAGGGGGGAAGTACGAGCAGTACTTC. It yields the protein CASSRGTGGKYEQYF.

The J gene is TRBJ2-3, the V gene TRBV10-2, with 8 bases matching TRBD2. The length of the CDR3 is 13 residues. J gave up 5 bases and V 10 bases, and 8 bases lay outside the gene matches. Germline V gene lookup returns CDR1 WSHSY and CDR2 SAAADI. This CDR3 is CAMAGGLGDTQYF. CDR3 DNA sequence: TGCGCCATGGCGGGGGGCTTGGGAGATACGCAGTATTTT.

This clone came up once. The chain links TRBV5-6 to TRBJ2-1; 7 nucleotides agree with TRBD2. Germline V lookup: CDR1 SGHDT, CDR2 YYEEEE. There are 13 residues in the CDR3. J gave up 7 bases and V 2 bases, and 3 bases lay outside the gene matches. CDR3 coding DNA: TGTGCCAGCAGCTTCAGGGAGGGAAATGAGCAGTTCTTC. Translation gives CASSFREGNEQFF.

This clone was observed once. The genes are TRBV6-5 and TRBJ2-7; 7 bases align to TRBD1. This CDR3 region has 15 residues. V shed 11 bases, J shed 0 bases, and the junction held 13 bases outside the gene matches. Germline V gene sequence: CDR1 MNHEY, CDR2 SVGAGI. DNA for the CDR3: TGTGCCGGCGGGTTCTGGACAGGCCTCTCCTACGAGCAGTACTTC. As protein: CAGGFWTGLSYEQYF.

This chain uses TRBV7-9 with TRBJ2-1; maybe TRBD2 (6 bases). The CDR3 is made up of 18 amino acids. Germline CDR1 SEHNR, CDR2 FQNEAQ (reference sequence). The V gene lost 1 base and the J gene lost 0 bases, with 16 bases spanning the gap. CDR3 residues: CASSLVLWLRGSYNEQFF. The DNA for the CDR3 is TGTGCCAGCAGCTTAGTCCTCTGGTTGCGGGGCTCCTACAATGAGCAGTTCTTC.

CDR3 bases: TGTGCCAGCACCATAACCGGGACAGACAATGAGCAGTTCTTC. Protein product: CASTITGTDNEQFF. The chain employs TRBV7-9 and TRBJ2-1; 7 bases match TRBD1. The CDR3 covers 14 residues. Germline V gene sequence: CDR1 SEHNR, CDR2 FQNEAQ (reference sequence). The J segment lost 5 bases and the V segment lost 7 bases, leaving 8 bases of the junction unmatched. The complete variable domain, with remaining parts taken from reference TRBV7-9 and TRBJ2-1, reads DTGVSQNPRHKITKRGQNVTFRCDPISEHNRLYWYRQTLGQGPEFLTYFQNEAQLEKSRLLSDRFSAERPKGSFSTLEIQRTEQGDSAMYLCASTITGTDNEQFFGPGTRLTVL.

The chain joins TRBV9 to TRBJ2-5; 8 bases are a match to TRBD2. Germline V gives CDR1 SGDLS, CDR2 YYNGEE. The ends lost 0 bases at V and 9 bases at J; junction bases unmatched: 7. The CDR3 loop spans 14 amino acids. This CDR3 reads CASSVGGLVDSQYF. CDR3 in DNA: TGTGCCAGCAGCGTAGGGGGACTAGTAGATTCCCAGTACTTC.